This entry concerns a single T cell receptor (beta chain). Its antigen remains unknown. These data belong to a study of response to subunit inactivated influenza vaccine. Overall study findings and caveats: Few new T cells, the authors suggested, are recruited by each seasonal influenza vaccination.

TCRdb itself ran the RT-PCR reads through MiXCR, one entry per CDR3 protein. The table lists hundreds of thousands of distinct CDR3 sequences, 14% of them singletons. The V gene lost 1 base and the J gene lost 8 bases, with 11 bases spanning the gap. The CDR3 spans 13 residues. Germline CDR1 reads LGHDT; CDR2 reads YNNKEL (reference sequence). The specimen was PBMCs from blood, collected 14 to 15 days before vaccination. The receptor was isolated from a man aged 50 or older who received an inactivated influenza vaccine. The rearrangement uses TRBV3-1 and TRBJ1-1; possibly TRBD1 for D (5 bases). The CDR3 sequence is CASSQGQRMEAFF. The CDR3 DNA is TGTGCCAGCAGCCAAGGACAGCGAATGGAAGCTTTCTTT.